The 5 T cell receptor beta chains below come from one sample, sequenced in a study of blood T cell repertoires in COVID-19. Method: immunoSEQ multiplex PCR; TCRdb's copy keeps in-frame clones and lacks some. This table holds about 390,000 clones, 87% found once. Specimen: peripheral blood. The source of these receptors is a woman aged 55-69 years with COVID-19, enrolled during active disease.

This sequence joins TRBV19 and TRBJ1-4; 7 nucleotides match TRBD1. This CDR3 spans 15 amino acids. V lost 5 bases and J lost 8; bases outside the gene matches: 11. The germline gives CDR1 LNHDA, CDR2 SQIVND (reference sequence). The CDR3 region has the DNA TGTGCCAGTAGTGGCAGGACAGGAACCCTCGAAAAACTGTTTTTT. This translates into CASSGRTGTLEKLFF.

CDR3 residues: CASSFTSGGSYEQYF. In DNA form, the CDR3 reads TGCGCCAGCAGCTTCACTAGCGGGGGCTCCTACGAGCAGTACTTC. The chain carries TRBV5-1 and TRBJ2-7, with TRBD2 matching 11 bases. Trimming removed 2 bases from V and 0 bases from J; junction bases left unmatched: 1. From germline, CDR1 is SGHRS and CDR2 YFSETQ. The CDR3 is 15 residues long.

The chain carries TRBV5-1 and TRBJ1-6; D remains ambiguous. This CDR3 comprises 14 residues. Between the trimmed V and J ends, which lost 0 bases and 7 bases, there was a span of 8 bases. The germline V gene has CDR1 SGHRS and CDR2 YFSETQ. The CDR3 loop is CASSLDERNSPLHF. CDR3 in DNA: TGCGCCAGCAGCTTGGATGAGCGCAATTCACCCCTCCACTTT.

The CDR3, as DNA: TGTGCCAGCTCACCACCGGAGGGACAGGGTGAAAAACTGTTTTTT. It translates to CASSPPEGQGEKLFF. The chain employs TRBV18 and TRBJ1-4; 9 bases fit TRBD1. The CDR3 sequence is 15 residues long. CDR1 and CDR2 from the germline V gene are KGHSH and LQKENI. The J segment lost 7 bases and the V segment lost 0 bases, leaving 3 bases of the junction unmatched.

In nucleotides, the CDR3 is TGTGCCTGGAGGATCCGGGACAGGGGGCTGAACTATGGCTACACCTTC. Translating gives CAWRIRDRGLNYGYTF. V and J are TRBV30 and TRBJ1-2; 12 bases are shared with TRBD1. Trimming at V came to 3 bases and at J to 2 bases, leaving 7 bases not matched to a gene. Germline assignment: CDR1 GTSNPN and CDR2 SVGIG (reference sequence). CDR3 length: 16 residues.